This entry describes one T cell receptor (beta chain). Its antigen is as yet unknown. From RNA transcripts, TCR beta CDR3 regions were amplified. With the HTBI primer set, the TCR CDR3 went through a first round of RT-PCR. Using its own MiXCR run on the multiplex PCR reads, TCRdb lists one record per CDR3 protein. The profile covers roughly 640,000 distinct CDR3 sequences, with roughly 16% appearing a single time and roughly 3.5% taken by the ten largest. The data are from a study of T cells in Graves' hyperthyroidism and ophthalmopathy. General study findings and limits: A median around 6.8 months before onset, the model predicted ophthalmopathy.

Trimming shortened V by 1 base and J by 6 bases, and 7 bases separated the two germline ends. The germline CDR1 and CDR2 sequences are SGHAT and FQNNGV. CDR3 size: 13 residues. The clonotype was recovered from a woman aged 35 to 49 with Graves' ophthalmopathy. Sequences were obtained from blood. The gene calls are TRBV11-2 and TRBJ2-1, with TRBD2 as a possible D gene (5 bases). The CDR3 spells CASSLASLNEQFF. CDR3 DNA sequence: TGTGCCAGCAGCTTAGCTAGCCTCAATGAGCAGTTCTTC.